Below, one TCR beta chain is given with its context. Its antigen is as yet unknown. Clones were sequenced by immunoSEQ multiplex PCR, and TCRdb holds only the in-frame ones, with some missing. Among about 69,000 clones listed, 83% were seen once. The sample originates from a study of T cell responses to AZD1222 COVID-19 vaccine. V lost 3 bases to trimming and J lost 1 base, with 9 bases between them. The CDR3 consists of 15 residues. Germline V lookup: CDR1 KGHSH, CDR2 LQKENI. Broader study findings: The number of AZD1222 recipients seropositive at baseline was only five to seven. There were repertoire samples only from the period after the peak T cell response.

J is TRBJ2-2 and V is TRBV18; tentatively, D is TRBD2 (6 bases). The source is an adult who received the AZD1222 COVID-19 vaccine. The sample was peripheral blood, taken 28 days after the second AZD1222 dose. The CDR3 is CASSPTRGNTGELFF. The CDR3 region has the DNA TGTGCCAGCTCACCGACTAGGGGGAACACCGGGGAGCTGTTTTTT. Full variable domain (remainder filled in from reference TRBV18 and TRBJ2-2): NAGVMQNPRHLVRRRGQEARLRCSPMKGHSHVYWYRQLPEEGLKFMVYLQKENIIDESGMPKERFSAEFPKEGPSILRIQQVVRGDSAAYFCASSPTRGNTGELFFGEGSRLTVL.